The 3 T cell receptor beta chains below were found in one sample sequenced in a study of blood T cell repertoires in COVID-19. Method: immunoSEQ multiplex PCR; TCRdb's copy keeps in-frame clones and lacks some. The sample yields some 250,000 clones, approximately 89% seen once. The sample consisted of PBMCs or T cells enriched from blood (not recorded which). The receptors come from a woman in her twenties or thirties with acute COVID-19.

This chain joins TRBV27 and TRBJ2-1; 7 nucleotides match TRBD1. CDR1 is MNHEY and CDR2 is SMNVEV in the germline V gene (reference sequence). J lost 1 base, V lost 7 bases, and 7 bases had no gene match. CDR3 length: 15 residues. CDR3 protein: CASTPMGQSYNEQFF. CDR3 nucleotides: TGTGCCAGCACCCCGATGGGACAGTCCTACAATGAGCAGTTCTTC.

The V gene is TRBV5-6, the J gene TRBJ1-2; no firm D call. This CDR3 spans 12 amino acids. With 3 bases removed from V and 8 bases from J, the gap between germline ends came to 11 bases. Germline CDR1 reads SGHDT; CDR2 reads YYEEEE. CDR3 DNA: TGTGCCAGCAGCTACTCCCCCGGGGGCTACACCTTC. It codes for CASSYSPGGYTF. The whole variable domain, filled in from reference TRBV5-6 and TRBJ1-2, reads DAGVTQSPTHLIKTRGQQVTLRCSPKSGHDTVSWYQQALGQGPQFIFQYYEEEERQRGNFPDRFSGHQFPNYSSELNVNALLLGDSALYLCASSYSPGGYTFGSGTRLTVV.

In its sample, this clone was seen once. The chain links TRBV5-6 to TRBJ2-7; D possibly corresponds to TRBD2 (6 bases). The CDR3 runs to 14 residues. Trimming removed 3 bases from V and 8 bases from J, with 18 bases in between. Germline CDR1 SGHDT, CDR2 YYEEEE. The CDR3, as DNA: TGTGCCAGCAGCTACGGGGAGGCTGGGTGGCAGCAGTACTTC. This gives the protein CASSYGEAGWQQYF.